This T cell receptor (beta chain) stems from a study of PD-1 blockade in classical Hodgkin lymphoma. Findings and limits, study-wide: Causes of the repertoire differences remain undefined, possibly disease activity or prior therapy. In newly diagnosed patients, baseline TCR diversity was reportedly below that of healthy donors.

Assay used: immunoSEQ multiplex PCR; TCRdb lists only in-frame clones, some missing. The sample yields tens of thousands of clones, roughly 90% seen once. The germline V gene has CDR1 SGHNT and CDR2 YYREEE (reference sequence). CDR3 length: 15 residues. V was cut by 0 bases and J by 3 bases, with 13 bases left in between. This clone is a singleton in its sample. The target antigen is unknown. Regarding time point: newly diagnosed, previously untreated cHL patient sample. The study compared against PBMCs from newly diagnosed, untreated classical Hodgkin lymphoma. J is TRBJ2-7 and V is TRBV5-4; weak D call: TRBD2 (5 bases). Sequencing was done on a sample of peripheral blood mononuclear cells (PBMCs). This clonotype was sampled from a human donor with classical Hodgkin lymphoma. Written as DNA, the CDR3 is TGTGCCAGCAGCTTGGGTGGACTGCTTGGCTACGAGCAGTACTTC. Encoded protein: CASSLGGLLGYEQYF.